The TCR beta chain under discussion was sequenced for a study of shared clonotypes between healthy human individuals. Background on the study: Serving as donors were a couple of women and a few men, whose ages spanned 18 to 49.

As concerns this clone: The target antigen is unknown.

Profiling relied on immunoSEQ multiplex PCR, and the TCRdb table lists in-frame clones only, not all of them. The repertoire holds more than 400,000 clones, with approximately 80% as singletons. Broader study findings: An anticipated effect of sequencing depth on clonotype sharing among donors was recognized.

This clonotype was obtained from a woman aged 40 to 50 in good health. Some clones in this sample may be carry-over from other donors' samples. The sample taken for sequencing was PBMCs.

The DNA of the CDR3 is TGTGCCAGCAGTTATGGTGTCATTGCCTACGAGCAGTACTTC. It encodes CASSYGVIAYEQYF. The chain couples TRBV6-5 to TRBJ2-7; D unresolved. This CDR3 spans 14 amino acids. Germline V lookup: CDR1 MNHEY, CDR2 SVGAGI. The ends were cut back, 3 bases at V and 2 bases at J, with 11 bases in the middle.